Included here is one TCR beta chain sequence, with context. Its antigen is unknown. This sample is part of a study of shared clonotypes between healthy human individuals. Findings of the study overall: Measured sharing among donors was expected to vary with sequencing depth.

Germline V CDR1 and CDR2: MDHEN, SYDVKM. The CDR3 runs 14 residues. Between the trimmed V and J ends, which lost 5 bases and 6 bases, there was a span of 16 bases. Assay execution proceeded at the deep level. As originally analysed: Junction-only sequences produced by ImmunoSEQ had no quality scores, so filtering differed. Assay used: immunoSEQ multiplex PCR; TCRdb lists only in-frame clones, some missing. The V and J calls and clone size were taken over from that table, and D and trimming were inferred from the DNA. This sample has approximately 500,000 clones; roughly 80% occur once, and the top ten carry approximately 12%.

Source material: PBMCs. The gene calls are TRBV28 and TRBJ1-2, with D maybe TRBD1 (5 bases). The receptor was derived from a middle-aged woman in good health. Some clones in this sample may be carry-over from other donors' samples. For the CDR3, the DNA is TGTGCCAGCAGTGTAGGGATGACAGAGCATGGCTACACCTTC. Amino acid sequence: CASSVGMTEHGYTF.